This T cell receptor beta chain was found in a study of blood T cell repertoires in COVID-19. The repertoire was sequenced with immunoSEQ multiplex PCR; TCRdb's copy has only in-frame clones and lacks some. The sample records around 220,000 clones, about 90% being singletons. Cohorts were assigned according to the clinical history that participants reported. Exposed participants came across a COVID-19 case within 2 weeks before study entry. Germline CDR1 reads SGHTA; CDR2 reads FQGNSA. This CDR3 spans 16 amino acids. Trimming took off 1 base at V and 4 bases at J, with 11 bases between the two ends. The J gene is TRBJ1-6, the V gene TRBV7-2, with no clear D. Sample: PBMCs or T cells enriched from blood (not recorded which). This clonotype originated in a man aged 30 to 45 who had been exposed to COVID-19. The chain's CDR3 is CASSLDEGVYNSPLHF. The CDR3 DNA follows: TGTGCCAGCAGCTTAGATGAGGGCGTTTATAATTCACCCCTCCACTTT.